This entry lists 21 T cell receptor beta chains sequenced from one sample in a study of blood T cell repertoires in COVID-19. Data came from immunoSEQ multiplex PCR; TCRdb stores just in-frame clones and leaves some out. The data hold 30,000 to 40,000 clones, with around 74% observed a single time. Material: peripheral blood. The receptors shown here come from a man in his 70s with COVID-19, enrolled during active disease.

The J gene is TRBJ2-1, the V gene TRBV9; the D is unclear. Per the germline V gene, CDR1 is SGDLS and CDR2 is YYNGEE. V dropped 3 bases and J dropped 2 bases, with 12 bases sitting between them. The CDR3 runs 15 residues. The CDR3: CASSASGLPYNEQFF. The DNA for the CDR3 is TGTGCCAGCAGCGCCTCCGGTCTCCCCTACAATGAGCAGTTCTTC.

The genes are TRBV29-1 and TRBJ1-2; 7 bases map to TRBD1. CDR3 length: 12 residues. Losses at the gene ends were 3 bases for V and 8 bases for J; bases not matched to a gene: 6. Germline CDR1 is SQVTM and CDR2 is ANQGSEA. The CDR3: CSVETGRGGYTF. The CDR3 nucleotides are TGCAGCGTTGAGACAGGGAGAGGCGGCTACACCTTC.

CDR3 residues: CASSRGDRVDEQYF. Here the CDR3 DNA reads TGTGCCAGCAGCCGTGGGGACAGGGTGGACGAGCAGTACTTC. V and J are TRBV5-5 and TRBJ2-7; 9 bases map to TRBD1. V dropped 4 bases and J dropped 5; count of bases not matched to a gene: 7. CDR1 and CDR2 (germline): SGHKS, YYEKEE (reference sequence). The CDR3 sequence is 14 residues long.

The chain combines TRBV24-1 with TRBJ2-3, with a tentative D call TRBD1 (6 bases). In germline, CDR1 is KGHDR, CDR2 SFDVKD. Deletions cut 5 bases from V and 1 base from J, with 6 bases between. The CDR3 consists of 13 residues. As DNA, the CDR3 is TGTGCCACCAGTGCAGGGGGCACAGATACGCAGTATTTT. Residues: CATSAGGTDTQYF.

This clone was recorded once. The chain is built from TRBV19 and TRBJ1-5, with D possibly TRBD1 on 5 matching bases. Germline V gene lookup returns CDR1 LNHDA and CDR2 SQIVND (reference sequence). CDR3 length: 17 amino acids. V was cut by 2 bases and J by 6 bases, with 20 bases left in between. CDR3 DNA sequence: TGTGCCAGTAGTATAAGAAGCGTAGGGGCAGGCCTTCAGCCCCAGCATTTT. This codes for CASSIRSVGAGLQPQHF.

The chain combines TRBV19 with TRBJ1-2, with 7 bases identical to TRBD1. Losses at the gene ends were 1 base for V and 5 bases for J; bases not matched to a gene: 10. The CDR3 loop spans 16 amino acids. The germline gives CDR1 LNHDA, CDR2 SQIVND (reference sequence). The CDR3 sequence is CASSIGRDSRAYGYTF. CDR3 bases: TGTGCCAGTAGTATAGGACGGGACAGTCGGGCATATGGCTACACCTTC.

The J gene is TRBJ2-7, the V gene TRBV7-9, with 11 nucleotides matching TRBD2. The CDR3 extends over 17 amino acids. V was clipped by 2 bases and J by 0 bases; unmatched bases: 6. Per germline, CDR1 SEHNR and CDR2 FQNEAQ (reference sequence). CDR3 amino acids: CASSLFPSGRSSYEQYF. CDR3 nucleotides: TGTGCCAGCAGCTTATTTCCTAGCGGGAGGAGCTCCTACGAGCAGTACTTC.

The gene calls are TRBV5-1 and TRBJ1-3; D ambiguous. CDR1 SGHRS and CDR2 YFSETQ come from the germline V gene. CDR3 size: 14 residues. Trimming took 4 bases from V and 2 from J, leaving 10 bases between them. The CDR3 region is CASSLEYPGNTIYF. CDR3 in DNA: TGCGCCAGCAGCCTAGAGTATCCTGGAAACACCATATATTTT.

J is TRBJ1-2 and V is TRBV5-5; possibly TRBD1 for D (6 bases). Germline V gives CDR1 SGHKS, CDR2 YYEKEE (reference sequence). This CDR3 is 12 amino acids long. Trimming shortened V by 4 bases and J by 8 bases, and 12 bases separated the two germline ends. CDR3 DNA sequence: TGTGCCAGCAGCACCAGACAGGTCGGCTACACCTTC. It specifies CASSTRQVGYTF.

The chain couples TRBV24-1 to TRBJ1-2; D is possibly TRBD1 (5 bases). Trimming removed 0 bases from V and 2 bases from J, with 12 bases in between. Germline V lookup: CDR1 KGHDR, CDR2 SFDVKD. The CDR3 contains 16 residues. DNA for the CDR3: TGTGCCACCAGTGATTTGAAGGCAGGGCCAAACTATGGCTACACCTTC. It encodes CATSDLKAGPNYGYTF.

This rearrangement joins TRBV25-1 to TRBJ1-4; D is undetermined. V was clipped by 3 bases and J by 5 bases, with 10 bases between them. The CDR3 length is 14 residues. Germline values: CDR1 MGHDK, CDR2 SYGVNS. CDR3 residues: CASSDFSGNEKLFF. The CDR3 coding sequence is TGTGCCAGCAGTGACTTTTCGGGGAATGAAAAACTGTTTTTT.

This clone was observed a handful of times. This sequence joins TRBV11-1 and TRBJ2-2, with D perhaps matching TRBD1 (6 bases). The CDR3 is made up of 16 amino acids. CDR1 and CDR2 from the germline V gene are SGHAT and FQDESV (reference sequence). V gave up 6 bases and J gave up 2 bases, with 16 bases separating them. The CDR3 coding sequence is TGTGCCAGCAGACCCACAGGGTTCGTTAACACCGGGGAGCTGTTTTTT. Translated, it gives CASRPTGFVNTGELFF.

This chain joins TRBV7-9 and TRBJ1-2, with TRBD1 matching over 9 bases. The CDR3 consists of 15 residues. With V trimmed by 4 bases and J by 6 bases, 9 bases remained unmatched. Germline loops: CDR1 SEHNR, CDR2 FQNEAQ (reference sequence). The CDR3 region is CASSYPRTGANGYTF. The CDR3 bases are TGTGCCAGCAGCTATCCCCGGACAGGGGCGAATGGCTACACCTTC. The full variable domain, with the rest looked up from reference TRBV7-9 and TRBJ1-2, is DTGVSQNPRHKITKRGQNVTFRCDPISEHNRLYWYRQTLGQGPEFLTYFQNEAQLEKSRLLSDRFSAERPKGSFSTLEIQRTEQGDSAMYLCASSYPRTGANGYTFGSGTRLTVV.

The rearrangement joins TRBV11-3 to TRBJ2-7; tentatively, D is TRBD2 (6 bases). Per germline, CDR1 SGHNT and CDR2 YENEEA. Trimming cost V 5 bases and J 3 bases, with 11 bases left between them. CDR3 length: 13 residues. CDR3 protein: CASSPGTGYEQYF. The CDR3 DNA follows: TGTGCCAGCAGCCCCGGGACTGGCTACGAGCAGTACTTC.

This clone was recorded once. The genes are TRBV18 and TRBJ1-6; TRBD1 agrees at 9 bases. The germline gives CDR1 KGHSH, CDR2 LQKENI. This CDR3 spans 18 amino acids. V dropped 0 bases and J dropped 7; count of bases not matched to a gene: 10. The CDR3 loop is CASSPPSTGGLGNSPLHF. For the CDR3, the DNA is TGTGCCAGCTCACCACCCTCAACAGGGGGCCTCGGAAATTCACCCCTCCACTTT. The complete variable domain, with remaining parts taken from reference TRBV18 and TRBJ1-6, reads NAGVMQNPRHLVRRRGQEARLRCSPMKGHSHVYWYRQLPEEGLKFMVYLQKENIIDESGMPKERFSAEFPKEGPSILRIQQVVRGDSAAYFCASSPPSTGGLGNSPLHFGNGTRLTVT.

This clone has only one observation. This rearrangement joins TRBV7-2 to TRBJ2-7; 7 bases line up with TRBD2. The CDR3 runs 15 residues. Germline V gene lookup returns CDR1 SGHTA and CDR2 FQGNSA. The J segment lost 6 bases and the V segment lost 0 bases, leaving 8 bases of the junction unmatched. CDR3 sequence: CASSLAGGSIGEQYF. DNA of the CDR3: TGTGCCAGCAGCTTAGCGGGCGGGAGCATCGGCGAGCAGTACTTC. Supplemented by reference TRBV7-2 and TRBJ2-7, the full variable domain reads GAGVSQSPSNKVTEKGKDVELRCDPISGHTALYWYRQSLGQGLEFLIYFQGNSAPDKSGLPSDRFSAERTGGSVSTLTIQRTQQEDSAVYLCASSLAGGSIGEQYFGPGTRLTVT.

The chain is built from TRBV6-2 or TRBV6-3 and TRBJ2-7, with D possibly matching TRBD2 (5 bases). Per germline, CDR1 MNHEY and CDR2 SVGEGT. The V end lost 6 bases, the J end lost 13 bases, and 22 bases lay between the germline ends. The CDR3 loop spans 13 amino acids. The CDR3 protein is CASSPLPTARVYF. CDR3 nucleotides: TGTGCCAGCAGCCCCCTTCCGACGGCGCGGGTTTACTTC.

The chain couples TRBV12-3 or TRBV12-4 to TRBJ1-2, with D possibly being TRBD1 (6 bases). The V end was cut by 2 bases, the J end by 8 bases, with 12 bases between. The CDR3 runs 13 residues. CDR3 loop: CASSLMGAGGYTF. The DNA for the CDR3 is TGTGCCAGCAGTTTAATGGGGGCTGGGGGCTACACCTTC.

This rearrangement joins TRBV6-5 to TRBJ1-2, with D perhaps matching TRBD1 (6 bases). CDR1 MNHEY and CDR2 SVGAGI come from the germline V gene. The germline V and J ends were trimmed by 7 bases and 5 bases, with 17 bases remaining between them. CDR3 length: 14 residues. The chain's CDR3 is CASKEGGSDYGYTF. The CDR3 nucleotides read TGTGCCAGCAAAGAGGGGGGGTCTGATTATGGCTACACCTTC.

This clone was counted a single time. The chain combines TRBV3-1 (or the pseudogene TRBV3-2) with TRBJ2-2, with D perhaps matching TRBD2 (6 bases). The CDR3 length is 20 residues. Germline V lookup: CDR1 LGHDT, CDR2 YNNKEL (reference sequence). Trimming took 1 base from V and 5 from J, leaving 26 bases between them. CDR3 DNA sequence: TGTGCCAGCAGCCAAGGAATTTTGGCAAGGGACTCAAGACGGACCGGGGAGCTGTTTTTT. Amino acids: CASSQGILARDSRRTGELFF.

In this sample, this clone turned up a few times. The V and J genes are TRBV6-1 and TRBJ1-3; D is perhaps TRBD1 (6 bases). The V end lost 4 bases, the J end lost 3 bases, and 22 bases lay between the germline ends. CDR1 is MNHNS and CDR2 is SASEGT in the germline V gene. This CDR3 is built from 18 residues. CDR3 DNA sequence: TGTGCCAGCAGTGCCAGAAGGCAGGGGACCACTGTTGGAAACACCATATATTTT. This codes for CASSARRQGTTVGNTIYF.